The sequence of this TCR beta chain was determined in a study of monozygotic twins with cystic fibrosis. V was shortened by 3 bases and J by 6 bases, with 14 bases between the two germline ends. The length of the CDR3 is 15 residues. CDR1 and CDR2 (germline): MNHNS, SASEGT. Broader study findings: In 13 of 16 pairs, V gene usage was closest to the co-twin's. The repertoire was suggested to be naive-dominated, clonality median around 0.01.

Clones were sequenced by immunoSEQ multiplex PCR, and TCRdb holds only the in-frame ones, with some missing. This table has 18,000 or so clones, about 90% appearing once. This clone has more than one count but fewer than ten. Its matching antigen is unknown. The clonotype was recovered from a girl aged 2-10 years with cystic fibrosis. The specimen sequenced was blood. The chain has TRBV6-1 and TRBJ2-2; D gene ambiguous. CDR3 in amino acids: CASSDDPQAAGELFF. CDR3 nucleotide sequence: TGTGCCAGCAGTGATGACCCCCAAGCAGCCGGGGAGCTGTTTTTT.